One sample yielded the 32 T cell receptor beta chains listed below, sequenced in a study of T cell responses to AZD1222 COVID-19 vaccine (dated by TCRdb to about 2021). The library was made by the immunoSEQ multiplex PCR assay. Sourced from immuneACCESS, this table was stored by TCRdb with only in-frame sequences that have V and J called. A share of the clones is absent; for the studies checked, an unresolved V gene accounts for under half, and the remainder has no known explanation. The sample data list about 120,000 clones, and approximately 90% of these were observed just once. Together, the top ten hold approximately 8.4% of the sample. Reading the label with the study, this specimen's time point is: baseline before first vaccination. Sequences were derived from peripheral blood, sampled on day 0 of AZD1222 vaccination. These receptors were collected from an adult in good health.

The chain joins TRBV6-1 to TRBJ1-5; possible D gene TRBD1, 6 bases. The CDR3 is made up of 14 amino acids. CDR1 and CDR2 from the germline V gene are MNHNS and SASEGT. V lost 2 bases and J 2 bases, leaving 7 bases between the germline ends. CDR3 DNA: TGTGCCAGCAGTGAAACAGGGCGCAATCAGCCCCAGCATTTT. Its translation is CASSETGRNQPQHF.

The chain carries TRBV3-1 (or the pseudogene TRBV3-2) and TRBJ1-2; D not certain. The CDR3 is 12 residues long. From germline, CDR1 is LGHDT and CDR2 YNNKEL (reference sequence). The V end was cut by 3 bases, the J end by 2 bases, with 4 bases between. The CDR3 DNA follows: TGTGCCAGCAGCCAGCCCAACTATGGCTACACCTTC. This codes for CASSQPNYGYTF.

The V gene is TRBV29-1, the J gene TRBJ1-2; a weak D match, TRBD1 (5 bases). Germline V gene sequence: CDR1 SQVTM, CDR2 ANQGSEA. The V and J ends lost 4 bases and 7 bases respectively, with 10 bases between them. This CDR3 is 11 amino acids long. The CDR3 DNA sequence: TGCAGCGTTGTTCAGGGCTCTGGCTACACCTTC. Amino acid sequence: CSVVQGSGYTF.

The V call is TRBV15, the J call TRBJ2-1; 7 bases align to TRBD2. The length of the CDR3 is 15 residues. In germline, CDR1 is LNHNV, CDR2 YYDKDF (reference sequence). Losses at the gene ends were 1 base for V and 4 bases for J; bases not matched to a gene: 4. In DNA, the CDR3 is TGTGCCACCAGCAGAGGGCGGGAGAGGTACAATGAGCAGTTCTTC. It translates to CATSRGRERYNEQFF.

The V call is TRBV30, the J call TRBJ1-5; possible D gene TRBD1, 6 bases. The CDR3 contains 14 residues. V dropped 1 base and J dropped 4 bases, with 11 bases sitting between them. Germline V CDR1 and CDR2: GTSNPN, SVGIG (reference sequence). In nucleotides, the CDR3 is TGTGCCTGGAGTGAACAGGGTGTAAATCAGCCCCAGCATTTT. Translated: CAWSEQGVNQPQHF.

CDR3 coding DNA: TGTGCCAGCACCCTATCAAGGACAGGAGTCGAAAAACTGTTTTTT. Translating it yields CASTLSRTGVEKLFF. The chain employs TRBV5-6 and TRBJ1-4; TRBD1 matches at 7 bases. J lost 8 bases, V lost 6 bases, and 13 bases had no gene match. Germline CDR1 and CDR2: SGHDT and YYEEEE. This CDR3 spans 15 amino acids.

J is TRBJ2-1 and V is TRBV28; 7 bases line up with TRBD2. CDR3 length: 14 residues. With V trimmed by 8 bases and J by 4 bases, 8 bases remained unmatched. CDR1 is MDHEN and CDR2 is SYDVKM in the germline V gene. CDR3 sequence (DNA): TGTGCCAGCCGCGGGGGAGGTCGGTACAATGAGCAGTTCTTC. This encodes CASRGGGRYNEQFF.

The chain recombines TRBV5-1 with TRBJ1-5, with TRBD1 as a possible D gene (5 bases). The CDR3 has 15 residues. Trimming cost V 2 bases and J 7 bases, with 16 bases left between them. Germline V gene lookup returns CDR1 SGHRS and CDR2 YFSETQ. CDR3 sequence reads: CASSLVPGSVQPQHF. Written as DNA, the CDR3 is TGCGCCAGCAGCTTAGTCCCAGGGTCGGTACAGCCCCAGCATTTT.

The genes are TRBV12-3 or TRBV12-4 and TRBJ2-1, with TRBD2 identical over 8 bases. Trimming cost V 6 bases and J 7 bases; bases outside gene matches: 5. This CDR3 is built from 13 residues. CDR3 sequence: CASRSGGWNEQFF. The CDR3 DNA is TGTGCCAGCAGAAGCGGGGGTTGGAATGAGCAGTTCTTC.

The chain joins TRBV7-9 to TRBJ1-2; D remains unclear. The CDR3 extends over 15 amino acids. Germline-derived CDR1 and CDR2 are SEHNR and FQNEAQ (reference sequence). V was pared by 6 bases and J by 5 bases, with 19 bases between. CDR3 DNA: TGTGCCAGCAGTGTGTACCATTTCTCGGCATATGGCTACACCTTC. Translated: CASSVYHFSAYGYTF.

In its sample, this clone was seen a few times. The chain links TRBV30 to TRBJ2-5; D call uncertain. The V end was cut by 2 bases, the J end by 5 bases, with 12 bases between. This CDR3 comprises 13 residues. The germline V gene encodes CDR1 GTSNPN and CDR2 SVGIG (reference sequence). The CDR3: CAWSRSSRETQYF. The CDR3 DNA follows: TGTGCCTGGAGTAGAAGTAGCCGGGAGACCCAGTACTTC.

This chain links TRBV18 with TRBJ2-1, with TRBD2 matching 14 bases. Unmatched junction bases numbered 7, after V lost 6 bases and J lost 3 bases. Germline lookup yields CDR1 KGHSH and CDR2 LQKENI. The CDR3 is made up of 17 amino acids. The CDR3 sequence: CASSPGLAGVNYNEQFF. CDR3 coding DNA: TGTGCCAGCTCGCCGGGACTAGCGGGGGTGAACTACAATGAGCAGTTCTTC.

The chain carries TRBV10-2 and TRBJ2-1; D is undetermined. Germline V lookup: CDR1 WSHSY, CDR2 SAAADI. This CDR3 is 11 amino acids long. The germline V and J ends were trimmed by 2 bases and 8 bases, with 4 bases remaining between them. The CDR3 loop reads CASSETHEQFF. The CDR3 DNA sequence: TGCGCCAGCAGTGAGACCCATGAGCAGTTCTTC.

This chain uses TRBV3-1 (or the pseudogene TRBV3-2) with TRBJ1-1; no firm D call. The CDR3 is 13 residues long. Germline V gene lookup returns CDR1 LGHDT and CDR2 YNNKEL (reference sequence). V gave up 1 base and J gave up 4 bases, with 7 bases separating them. CDR3 coding DNA: TGTGCCAGCAGCCAAGGACCTCCCACTGAAGCTTTCTTT. Translation gives CASSQGPPTEAFF.

This chain connects TRBV5-1 to TRBJ1-1; D might be TRBD1 (5 bases). CDR1 is SGHRS and CDR2 is YFSETQ in the germline V gene. CDR3 size: 13 residues. Trimming removed 1 base from V and 7 bases from J, with 11 bases in between. The CDR3 DNA follows: TGCGCCAGCAGCTTGAAGGGGCAAGGTGAAGCTTTCTTT. This codes for CASSLKGQGEAFF.

V is TRBV2 and J is TRBJ2-3, with 8 positions matching TRBD2. This CDR3 comprises 15 residues. After removal of 6 bases from V and 5 bases from J, the junction contained 10 bases not matched to a gene. Germline assignment: CDR1 SNHLY and CDR2 FYNNEI. Here the CDR3 DNA reads TGTGCCAGCAGCTACGCGGGGGGCGGCTTAGATACGCAGTATTTT. As protein: CASSYAGGGLDTQYF.

V is TRBV7-3 and J is TRBJ2-3; 9 nucleotides align to TRBD2. The CDR3 is 15 residues long. V dropped 2 bases and J dropped 7; count of bases not matched to a gene: 7. CDR1 is SGHTA and CDR2 is FQGTGA in the germline V gene. The CDR3 loop is CASSLEAGGPNTQYF. CDR3 DNA sequence: TGTGCCAGCAGCTTAGAGGCGGGGGGGCCGAATACGCAGTATTTT.

The rearrangement joins TRBV18 to TRBJ1-1, with D perhaps matching TRBD1 (5 bases). V lost 6 bases and J lost 4, with 18 bases in between. The germline V gene has CDR1 KGHSH and CDR2 LQKENI. There are 15 residues in the CDR3. The CDR3: CASSLFGGDVTEAFF. CDR3 bases: TGTGCCAGCTCCCTCTTTGGGGGGGACGTCACTGAAGCTTTCTTT. The whole variable domain, filled in from reference TRBV18 and TRBJ1-1, reads NAGVMQNPRHLVRRRGQEARLRCSPMKGHSHVYWYRQLPEEGLKFMVYLQKENIIDESGMPKERFSAEFPKEGPSILRIQQVVRGDSAAYFCASSLFGGDVTEAFFGQGTRLTVV.

This chain connects TRBV5-1 to TRBJ2-7; D remains ambiguous. The CDR3 is 14 residues long. From germline, CDR1 is SGHRS and CDR2 YFSETQ. Trimming shortened V by 3 bases and J by 1 base, and 11 bases separated the two germline ends. The CDR3 DNA follows: TGCGCCAGCAGCTCTGACGGAGTATCCTACGAGCAGTACTTC. It translates to CASSSDGVSYEQYF.

This rearrangement joins TRBV9 to TRBJ1-4; 10 nucleotides match TRBD1. Germline loops: CDR1 SGDLS, CDR2 YYNGEE. V shed 4 bases, J shed 13 bases, and the junction held 10 bases outside the gene matches. The CDR3 extends over 14 amino acids. This CDR3 reads CASSRRQGAGGLFF. The CDR3 bases are TGTGCCAGCAGCAGGCGACAGGGGGCCGGCGGACTGTTTTTT.

The CDR3 bases are TGTGCCAGCCAAACAGGTGCTAGCTCCTATAATTCACCCCTCCACTTT. The encoded protein is CASQTGASSYNSPLHF. The chain joins TRBV19 to TRBJ1-6, with D perhaps matching TRBD1 (5 bases). CDR3 length: 16 amino acids. Germline CDR1 LNHDA, CDR2 SQIVND (reference sequence). The V end lost 9 bases, the J end lost 0 bases, and 15 bases lay between the germline ends.

The genes are TRBV12-3 or TRBV12-4 and TRBJ1-5; D not resolved. The length of the CDR3 is 12 residues. Trimming pared 3 bases from V and 7 bases from J, leaving 7 bases between. The CDR3: CASSFSGQPQHF. CDR3 nucleotides: TGTGCCAGCAGTTTTTCCGGGCAGCCCCAGCATTTT.

About this clone itself: This specimen includes other DNA sequences encoding the same CDR3. This chain joins TRBV6-5 and TRBJ2-7; D call uncertain. Germline CDR1 and CDR2: MNHEY and SVGAGI. The germline V and J ends were trimmed by 0 bases and 2 bases, with 8 bases remaining between them. This CDR3 has 14 residues. The CDR3 protein is CASSYSREAYEQYF. The CDR3, as DNA: TGTGCCAGCAGTTACTCGAGAGAAGCCTACGAGCAGTACTTC.

This clone was seen only once. V gene TRBV6-5 combines with J gene TRBJ2-7; possibly TRBD1 for D (5 bases). The germline CDR1 and CDR2 sequences are MNHEY and SVGAGI. The CDR3 runs to 14 residues. Trimming cost V 7 bases and J 2 bases, with 15 bases left between them. The CDR3 sequence: CASTQGQGTYEQYF. CDR3 bases: TGTGCCAGCACCCAAGGGCAGGGAACCTACGAGCAGTACTTC.

The chain is built from TRBV25-1 and TRBJ1-4; D perhaps matches TRBD1 (6 bases). V lost 5 bases and J 6 bases, leaving 13 bases between the germline ends. CDR1 and CDR2 from the germline V gene are MGHDK and SYGVNS. This CDR3 spans 14 amino acids. DNA of the CDR3: TGTGCCAGCAGTAGGTACCGGACAGATGAAAAACTGTTTTTT. Its protein product is CASSRYRTDEKLFF.

V usage is TRBV3-1 (or the pseudogene TRBV3-2) and J usage is TRBJ1-2; D is undetermined. Trimming left V 4 bases short and J 6 bases short, with 27 bases between. Germline values: CDR1 LGHDT, CDR2 YNNKEL (reference sequence). The CDR3 is 18 residues long. The CDR3 spells CASSPPYPGRSHGDGYTF. CDR3 nucleotide sequence: TGTGCCAGCAGCCCTCCTTACCCCGGCAGGAGCCATGGGGATGGCTACACCTTC.

The CDR3 region is CASSGLGGRGYGYTF. In nucleotides, the CDR3 is TGCGCCAGCAGTGGCCTTGGGGGGCGAGGCTATGGCTACACCTTC. The chain has TRBV23-1 and TRBJ1-2; tentative D call: TRBD1 (6 bases). TRBV23-1 is annotated as an ORF whose role is uncertain. This CDR3 is 15 amino acids long. V lost 5 bases and J 4 bases, leaving 17 bases between the germline ends.

In its sample, this clone was seen once. The chain joins TRBV18 to TRBJ1-5; D is ambiguous. This CDR3 has 15 residues. Germline values: CDR1 KGHSH, CDR2 LQKENI. V shed 0 bases and J shed 5 bases, with 11 bases lying between them. The CDR3, as DNA: TGTGCCAGCTCACCACCGGGGTCAGCCGATCAGCCCCAGCATTTT. It translates to CASSPPGSADQPQHF.

This sequence joins TRBV2 and TRBJ1-1, with a tentative D call TRBD1 (6 bases). V dropped 5 bases and J dropped 1 base, with 14 bases sitting between them. Germline CDR1 and CDR2: SNHLY and FYNNEI. CDR3 length: 15 residues. The CDR3 DNA sequence: TGTGCCAGCAGTATAAGGGGGTCACGGAACACTGAAGCTTTCTTT. It encodes CASSIRGSRNTEAFF.

The V call is TRBV5-1, the J call TRBJ2-1; 8 bases match TRBD2. From germline, CDR1 is SGHRS and CDR2 YFSETQ. V shed 0 bases, J shed 3 bases, and the junction held 8 bases outside the gene matches. This CDR3 comprises 17 residues. In DNA form, the CDR3 reads TGCGCCAGCAGCTTGGGCGATACTAGCGGAGACTACAATGAGCAGTTCTTC. Protein: CASSLGDTSGDYNEQFF.

V gene TRBV10-3 combines with J gene TRBJ2-1; a weak D match, TRBD2 (5 bases). Germline CDR1 and CDR2: ENHRY and SYGVKD. The length of the CDR3 is 20 residues. V lost 3 bases to trimming and J lost 0 bases, with 24 bases between them. The CDR3 sequence is CAISEIAGGSGRSSYNEQFF. The DNA for the CDR3 is TGTGCCATCAGTGAAATCGCCGGCGGAAGCGGACGAAGCTCCTACAATGAGCAGTTCTTC.

The V call is TRBV5-1, the J call TRBJ2-2; TRBD2 aligns across 10 bases. The trim removed 2 bases at V and 0 bases at J, leaving 1 base unmatched. The CDR3 contains 16 residues. Germline values: CDR1 SGHRS, CDR2 YFSETQ. This CDR3 is CASSLTSGANTGELFF. For the CDR3, the DNA is TGCGCCAGCAGCTTAACTAGCGGGGCGAACACCGGGGAGCTGTTTTTT.